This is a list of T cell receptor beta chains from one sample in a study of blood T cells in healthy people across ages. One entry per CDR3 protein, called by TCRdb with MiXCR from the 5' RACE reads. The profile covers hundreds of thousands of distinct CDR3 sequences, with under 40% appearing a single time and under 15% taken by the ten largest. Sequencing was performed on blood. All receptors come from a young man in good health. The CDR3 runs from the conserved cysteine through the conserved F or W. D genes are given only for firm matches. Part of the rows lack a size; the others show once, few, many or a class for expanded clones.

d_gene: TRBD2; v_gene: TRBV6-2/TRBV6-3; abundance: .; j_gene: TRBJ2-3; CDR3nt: TGTACCAGCAGTTACTCAGCGGGGAGGCTTGATACGCAGTATTTT; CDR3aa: CTSSYSAGRLDTQYF
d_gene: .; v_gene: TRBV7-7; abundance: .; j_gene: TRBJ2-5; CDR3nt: TGTACCAGCAGCAAGAACACCCAAGAGACCCAGTACTTC; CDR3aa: CTSSKNTQETQYF
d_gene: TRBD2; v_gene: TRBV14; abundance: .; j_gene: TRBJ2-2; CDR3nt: TGTGCCAGCAGCCAAGATTTTAGCGGGTCGAACACCGGGGAGCTGTTTTTT; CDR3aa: CASSQDFSGSNTGELFF
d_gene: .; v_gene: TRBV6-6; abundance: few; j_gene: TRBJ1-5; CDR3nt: TGTGCCAGCACCGAGGGTGGGCTATATCAGCCCCAGCATTTT; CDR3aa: CASTEGGLYQPQHF
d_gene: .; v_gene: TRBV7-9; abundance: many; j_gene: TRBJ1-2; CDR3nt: TGTGCCAGCAGCACGGGAGCCGCGAGCTATGGCTACACCTTC; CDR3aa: CASSTGAASYGYTF
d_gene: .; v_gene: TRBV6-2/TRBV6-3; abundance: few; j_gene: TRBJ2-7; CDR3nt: TGTGCCAGCAGTTATTGGAGGGGTAACGAGCAGTACTTC; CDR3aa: CASSYWRGNEQYF
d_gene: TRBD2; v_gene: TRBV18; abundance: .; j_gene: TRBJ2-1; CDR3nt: TGTGCCAGCTCGCCCCCGACTAGCGGGGGGCTCAATGAGCAGTTCTTC; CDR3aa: CASSPPTSGGLNEQFF
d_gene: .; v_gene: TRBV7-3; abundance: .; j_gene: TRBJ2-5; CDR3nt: TGTGCCAGCAGCCTAAGAGGCGGGGGCAGTACCTACAATGAGCAGTACTTC; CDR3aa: CASSLRGGGSTYNEQYF
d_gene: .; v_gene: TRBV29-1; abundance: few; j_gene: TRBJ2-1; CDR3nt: TGCAGCGTCGAAAGCTGGAACAATGAACAGTTCTTC; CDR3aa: CSVESWNNEQFF
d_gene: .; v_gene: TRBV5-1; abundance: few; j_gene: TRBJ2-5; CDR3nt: TGCGCCAGCAGCTTGGAGCCAGTAGAGACCCAGTACTTC; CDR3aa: CASSLEPVETQYF
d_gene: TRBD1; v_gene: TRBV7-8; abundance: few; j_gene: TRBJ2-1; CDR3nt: TGTGCCAGCAGCCCAAGAGGGACAGACTACAATGAGCAGTTCTTC; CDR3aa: CASSPRGTDYNEQFF
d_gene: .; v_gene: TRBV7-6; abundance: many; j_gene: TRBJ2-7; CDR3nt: TGTGCCAGCAGTCCGAGCCCAGACTCCTACGAGCAGTACTTC; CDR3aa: CASSPSPDSYEQYF
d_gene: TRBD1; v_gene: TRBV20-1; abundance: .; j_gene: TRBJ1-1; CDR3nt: TGCAGTGCTAGCCCCAGGGGGCGGAACACTGAAGCTTTCTTT; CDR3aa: CSASPRGRNTEAFF
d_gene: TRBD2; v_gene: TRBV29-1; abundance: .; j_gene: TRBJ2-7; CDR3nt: TGCAGCGTTGAAGGGGTGCTGGGGACTAGCGGGGGAAATGAGCAGTACTTC; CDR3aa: CSVEGVLGTSGGNEQYF
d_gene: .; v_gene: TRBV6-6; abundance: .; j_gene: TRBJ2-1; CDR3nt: TGTGCCGGTGGCGCGGGGCGGATAAATGAGCAGTTCTTC; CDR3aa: CAGGAGRINEQFF
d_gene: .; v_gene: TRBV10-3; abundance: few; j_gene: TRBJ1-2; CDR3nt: TGTGCCATCAGTCCTGACAAGGGTGGCTACACCTTC; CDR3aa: CAISPDKGGYTF
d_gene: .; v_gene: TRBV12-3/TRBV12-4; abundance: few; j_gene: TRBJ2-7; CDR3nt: TGTGCCAGCAGTTTACCGGACAGCCCCTACAATGAGCAGTACTTC; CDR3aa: CASSLPDSPYNEQYF
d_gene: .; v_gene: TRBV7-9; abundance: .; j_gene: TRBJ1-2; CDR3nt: TGTGCCAGCAGCCCCGGACAAGGGCCCATCTACACCTTC; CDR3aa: CASSPGQGPIYTF
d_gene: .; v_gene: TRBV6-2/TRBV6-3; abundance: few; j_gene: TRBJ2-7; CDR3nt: TGTGCCAGCAGTTACCTCGGCTTATACTACAATGAGCAGTACTTC; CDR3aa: CASSYLGLYYNEQYF
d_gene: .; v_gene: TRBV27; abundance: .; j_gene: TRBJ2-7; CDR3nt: TGTGCCAGCAGTCAACGACAGACCCTCTCCTACGAGCAGTACTTC; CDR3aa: CASSQRQTLSYEQYF
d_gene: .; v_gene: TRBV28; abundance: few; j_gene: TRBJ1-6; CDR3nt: TGTGCCAGCACCCTTAATGGGGAGACCCCCAGAATTTGGCTCCACTTT; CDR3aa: CASTLNGETPRIWLHF
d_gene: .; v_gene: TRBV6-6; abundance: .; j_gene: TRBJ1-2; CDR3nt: TGTGCCAGCAGTCCAACGGACGGGACGATCTATGGCTACACCTTC; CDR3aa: CASSPTDGTIYGYTF
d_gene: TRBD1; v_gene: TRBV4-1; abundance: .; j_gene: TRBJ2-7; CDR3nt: TGCGCCAGCAGCCAACCGGGACAGGGGACCTACAATGAGCAGTACTTC; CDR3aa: CASSQPGQGTYNEQYF
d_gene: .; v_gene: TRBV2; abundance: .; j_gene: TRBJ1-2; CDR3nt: TGTGCCAGCTGGGGGGCAGGACCGTTCTATGGCTACACCTTC; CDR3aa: CASWGAGPFYGYTF
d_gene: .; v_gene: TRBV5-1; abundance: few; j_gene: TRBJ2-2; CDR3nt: TGCGCCAGCAGCTTGACTCAGACGAACACCGGGGAGCTGTTTTTT; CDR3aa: CASSLTQTNTGELFF
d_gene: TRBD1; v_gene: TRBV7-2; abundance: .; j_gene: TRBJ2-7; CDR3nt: TGTGCCAGCAGCTTACTGCGACAGGGCTCCTACGAGCAGTACTTC; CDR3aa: CASSLLRQGSYEQYF
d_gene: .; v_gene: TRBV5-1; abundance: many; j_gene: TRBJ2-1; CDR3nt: TGCGCCAGCAGCCTGACTGGGGAAGGGTACAATGAGCAGTTCTTC; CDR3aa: CASSLTGEGYNEQFF
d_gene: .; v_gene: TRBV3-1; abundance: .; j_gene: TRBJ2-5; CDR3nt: TGTGCCAGCAGCCAAGGGACTGGCAATAAAGAGACCCAGTACTTC; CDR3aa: CASSQGTGNKETQYF
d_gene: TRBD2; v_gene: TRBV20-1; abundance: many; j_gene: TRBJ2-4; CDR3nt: TGCAGTGCTCGAAACTTAGCGGGGTCATCAGGGATAGCCAAAAACATTCAGTACTTC; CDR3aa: CSARNLAGSSGIAKNIQYF
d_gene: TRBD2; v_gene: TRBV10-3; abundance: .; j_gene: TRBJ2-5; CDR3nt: TGTGCCATCGCCGACTCGACTAGCGGGGTCCAAGAGACCCAGTACTTC; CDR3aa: CAIADSTSGVQETQYF
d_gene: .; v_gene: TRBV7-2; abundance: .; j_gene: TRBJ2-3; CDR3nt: TGTGCCAGCAGCCTCAGACAAGATACAGATACGCAGTATTTT; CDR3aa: CASSLRQDTDTQYF
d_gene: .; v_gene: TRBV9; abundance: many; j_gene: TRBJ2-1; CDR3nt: TGTGCCAGCAGCGTGAGCAACATCAATGAGCAGTTCTTC; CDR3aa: CASSVSNINEQFF
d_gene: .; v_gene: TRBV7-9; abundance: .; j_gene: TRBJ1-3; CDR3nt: TGTGCCACGCCGAGAAAATCTGGAAACACCATATATTTT; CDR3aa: CATPRKSGNTIYF
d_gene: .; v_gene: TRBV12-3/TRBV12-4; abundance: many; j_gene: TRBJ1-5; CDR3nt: TGTGCCAGCAGTTTGCGCGGCAATCAGCCCCAGCATTTT; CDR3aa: CASSLRGNQPQHF
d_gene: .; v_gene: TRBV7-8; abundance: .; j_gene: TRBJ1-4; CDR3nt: TGTGCCAGCAGCTTAGAGACAGCTAATGAAAAACTGTTTTTT; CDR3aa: CASSLETANEKLFF
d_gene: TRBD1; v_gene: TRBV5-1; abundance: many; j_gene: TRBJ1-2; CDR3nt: TGCGCCAGCAGCTTACTCCCCGGGACAGGGGGCGCGGATGGCTACACCTTC; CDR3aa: CASSLLPGTGGADGYTF
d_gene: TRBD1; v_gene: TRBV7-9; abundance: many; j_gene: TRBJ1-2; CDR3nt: TGTGCCAGCAGCCCGACCTTGGGAGCAGGGGGTGCACTTTATGGCTACACCTTC; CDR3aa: CASSPTLGAGGALYGYTF
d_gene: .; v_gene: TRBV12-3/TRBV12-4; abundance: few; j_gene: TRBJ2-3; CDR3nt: TGTGCCAGCACCACCGGGGTCAAAGCAGATACGCAGTATTTT; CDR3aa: CASTTGVKADTQYF
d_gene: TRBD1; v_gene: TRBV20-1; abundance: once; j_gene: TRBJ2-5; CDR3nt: TGCAGTGCGGACAGGTGGTGGGAGACCCAGTACTTC; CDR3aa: CSADRWWETQYF
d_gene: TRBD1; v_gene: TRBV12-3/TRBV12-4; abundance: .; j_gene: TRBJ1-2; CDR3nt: TGTGCCAGCAGTGTCACCGGGACAGGCCTCTATGGCTACACCTTC; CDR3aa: CASSVTGTGLYGYTF
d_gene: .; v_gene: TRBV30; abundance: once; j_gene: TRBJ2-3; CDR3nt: TGTGCCTGGAGTGTTGCTGCGGGGGCGGCCACAGATACGCAGTATTTT; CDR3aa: CAWSVAAGAATDTQYF
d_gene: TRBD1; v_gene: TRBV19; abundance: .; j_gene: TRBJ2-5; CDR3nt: TGTGCCACAGACCCCGGGACAGACCAAGAGACCCAGTACTTC; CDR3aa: CATDPGTDQETQYF
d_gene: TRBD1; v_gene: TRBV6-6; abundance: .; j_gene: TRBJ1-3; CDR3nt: TGTGCCAGCAGTTACTGGTCAGGGGGGAATGGAAACACCATATATTTT; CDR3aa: CASSYWSGGNGNTIYF